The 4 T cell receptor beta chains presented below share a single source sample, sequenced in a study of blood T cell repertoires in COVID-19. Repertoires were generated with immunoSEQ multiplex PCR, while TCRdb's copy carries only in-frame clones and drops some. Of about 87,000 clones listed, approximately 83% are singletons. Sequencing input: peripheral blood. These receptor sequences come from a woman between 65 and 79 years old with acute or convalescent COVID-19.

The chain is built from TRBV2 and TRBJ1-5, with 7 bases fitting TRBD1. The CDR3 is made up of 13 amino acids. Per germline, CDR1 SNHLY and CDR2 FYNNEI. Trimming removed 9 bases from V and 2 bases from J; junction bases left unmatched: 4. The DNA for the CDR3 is TGTGCCAGTGACAGGGATGGCAATCAGCCCCAGCATTTT. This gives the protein CASDRDGNQPQHF. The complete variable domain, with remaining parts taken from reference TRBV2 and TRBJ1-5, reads EPEVTQTPSHQVTQMGQEVILRCVPISNHLYFYWYRQILGQKVEFLVSFYNNEISEKSEIFDDQFSVERPDGSNFTLKIRSTKLEDSAMYFCASDRDGNQPQHFGDGTRLSIL.

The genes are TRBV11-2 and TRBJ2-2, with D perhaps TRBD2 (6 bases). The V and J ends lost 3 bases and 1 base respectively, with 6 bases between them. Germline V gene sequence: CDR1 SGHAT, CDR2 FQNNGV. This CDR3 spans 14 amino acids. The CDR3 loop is CASSFGGNTGELFF. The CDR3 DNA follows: TGTGCCAGCAGCTTCGGGGGGAACACCGGGGAGCTGTTTTTT.

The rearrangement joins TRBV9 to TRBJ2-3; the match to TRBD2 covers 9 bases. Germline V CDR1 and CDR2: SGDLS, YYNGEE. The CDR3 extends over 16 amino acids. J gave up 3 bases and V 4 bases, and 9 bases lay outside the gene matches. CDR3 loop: CASSPGERGATDTQYF. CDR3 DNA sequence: TGTGCCAGCAGCCCAGGGGAGCGGGGGGCAACAGATACGCAGTATTTT.

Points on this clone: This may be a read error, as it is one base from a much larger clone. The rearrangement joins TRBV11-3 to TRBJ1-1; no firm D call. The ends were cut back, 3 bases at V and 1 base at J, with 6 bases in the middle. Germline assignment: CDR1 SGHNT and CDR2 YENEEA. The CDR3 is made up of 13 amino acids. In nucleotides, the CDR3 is TGTGCCAGCAGCTTCGGGGAGAACACTGAAGCTTTCTTT. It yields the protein CASSFGENTEAFF.